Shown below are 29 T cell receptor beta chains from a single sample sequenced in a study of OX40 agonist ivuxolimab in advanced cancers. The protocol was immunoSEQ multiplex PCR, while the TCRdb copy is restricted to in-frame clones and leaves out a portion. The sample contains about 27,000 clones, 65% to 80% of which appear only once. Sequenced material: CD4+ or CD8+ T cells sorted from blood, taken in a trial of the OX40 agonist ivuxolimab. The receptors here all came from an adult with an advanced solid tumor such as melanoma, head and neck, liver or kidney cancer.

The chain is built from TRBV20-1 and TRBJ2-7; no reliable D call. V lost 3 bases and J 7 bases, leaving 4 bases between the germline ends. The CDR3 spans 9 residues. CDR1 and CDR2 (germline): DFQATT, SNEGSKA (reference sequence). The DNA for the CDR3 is TGCAGTGCTAGTAATGAGCAGTACTTC. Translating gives CSASNEQYF.

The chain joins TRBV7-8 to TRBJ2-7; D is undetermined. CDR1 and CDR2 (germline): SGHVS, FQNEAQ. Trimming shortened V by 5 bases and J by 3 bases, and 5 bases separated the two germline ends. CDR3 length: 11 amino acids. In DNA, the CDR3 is TGTGCCAGCAGCCCCTTCTACGAGCAGTACTTC. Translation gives CASSPFYEQYF.

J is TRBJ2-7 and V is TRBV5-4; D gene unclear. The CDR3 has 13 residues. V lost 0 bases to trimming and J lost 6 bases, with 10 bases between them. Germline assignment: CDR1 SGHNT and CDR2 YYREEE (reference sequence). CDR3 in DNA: TGTGCCAGCAGCTTGGAAGGGCTTCTCGAGCAGTACTTC. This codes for CASSLEGLLEQYF.

The CDR3 nucleotides read TGTGCCAGCAGTGATAGGAGACAATCCAGCGAGCAGTACTTC. This codes for CASSDRRQSSEQYF. The rearrangement joins TRBV6-1 to TRBJ2-7; D gene ambiguous. The V gene lost 3 bases and the J gene lost 6 bases, with 15 bases spanning the gap. CDR1 is MNHNS, CDR2 SASEGT, per germline. This CDR3 has 14 residues.

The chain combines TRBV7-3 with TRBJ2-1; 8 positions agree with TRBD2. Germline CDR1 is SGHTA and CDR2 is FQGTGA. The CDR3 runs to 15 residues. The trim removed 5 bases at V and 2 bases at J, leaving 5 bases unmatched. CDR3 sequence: CASSPNGGAYNEQFF. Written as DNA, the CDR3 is TGTGCCAGCAGCCCGAACGGGGGGGCCTACAATGAGCAGTTCTTC.

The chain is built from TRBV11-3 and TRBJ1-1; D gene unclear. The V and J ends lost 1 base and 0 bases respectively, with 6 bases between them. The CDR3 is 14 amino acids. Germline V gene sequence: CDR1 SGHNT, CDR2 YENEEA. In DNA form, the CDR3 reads TGTGCCAGCAGCTTAGCTGGCTTGAACACTGAAGCTTTCTTT. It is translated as CASSLAGLNTEAFF.

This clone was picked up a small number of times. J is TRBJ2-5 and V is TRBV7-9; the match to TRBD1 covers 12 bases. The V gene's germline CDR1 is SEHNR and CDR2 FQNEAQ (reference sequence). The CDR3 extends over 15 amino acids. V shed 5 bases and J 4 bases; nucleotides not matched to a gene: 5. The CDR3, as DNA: TGTGCCAGCAGCCAACGGGACAGGGGGCTAGAGACCCAGTACTTC. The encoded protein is CASSQRDRGLETQYF.

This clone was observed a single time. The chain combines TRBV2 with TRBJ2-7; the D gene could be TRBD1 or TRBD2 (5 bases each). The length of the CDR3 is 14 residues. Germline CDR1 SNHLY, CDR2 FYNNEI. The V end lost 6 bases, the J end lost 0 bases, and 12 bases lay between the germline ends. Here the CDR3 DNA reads TGTGCCAGCAGCCTGGGACCAAGCTCCTACGAGCAGTACTTC. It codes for CASSLGPSSYEQYF.

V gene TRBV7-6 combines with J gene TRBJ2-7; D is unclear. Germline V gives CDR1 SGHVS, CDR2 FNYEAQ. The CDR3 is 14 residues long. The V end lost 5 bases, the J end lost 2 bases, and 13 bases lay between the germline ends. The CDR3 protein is CASSPTEKAYEQYF. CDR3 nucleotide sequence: TGTGCCAGCAGCCCCACAGAGAAAGCCTACGAGCAGTACTTC. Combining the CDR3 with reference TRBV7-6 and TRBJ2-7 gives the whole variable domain GAGVSQSPRYKVTKRGQDVALRCDPISGHVSLYWYRQALGQGPEFLTYFNYEAQQDKSGLPNDRFSAERPEGSISTLTIQRTEQRDSAMYRCASSPTEKAYEQYFGPGTRLTVT.

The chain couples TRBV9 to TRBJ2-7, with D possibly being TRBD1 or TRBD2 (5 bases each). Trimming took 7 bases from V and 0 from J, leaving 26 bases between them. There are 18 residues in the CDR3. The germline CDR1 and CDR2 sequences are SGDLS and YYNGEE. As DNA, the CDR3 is TGTGCCAGCGCCGAACTAGGGGCGTCCGCCCCGAGCTCCTACGAGCAGTACTTC. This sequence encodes CASAELGASAPSSYEQYF.

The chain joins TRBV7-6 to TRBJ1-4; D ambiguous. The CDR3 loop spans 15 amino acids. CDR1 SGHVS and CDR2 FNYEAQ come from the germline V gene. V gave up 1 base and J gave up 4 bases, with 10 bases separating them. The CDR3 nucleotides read TGTGCCAGCAGCTTAGAGAGAATGGATAATGAAAAACTGTTTTTT. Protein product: CASSLERMDNEKLFF.

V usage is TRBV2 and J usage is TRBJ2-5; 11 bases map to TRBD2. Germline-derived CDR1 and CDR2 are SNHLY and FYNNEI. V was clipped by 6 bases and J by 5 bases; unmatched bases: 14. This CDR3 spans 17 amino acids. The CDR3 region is CASSELLAGAIGETQYF. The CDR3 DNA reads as TGTGCCAGCAGCGAACTACTAGCGGGGGCAATCGGGGAGACCCAGTACTTC.

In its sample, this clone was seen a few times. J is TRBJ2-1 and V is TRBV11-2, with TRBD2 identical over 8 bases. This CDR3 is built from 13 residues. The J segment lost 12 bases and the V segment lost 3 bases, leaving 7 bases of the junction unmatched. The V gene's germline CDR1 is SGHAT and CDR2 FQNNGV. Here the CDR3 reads CASSFDLREVQFF. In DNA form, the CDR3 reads TGTGCCAGCAGCTTCGATTTGCGGGAGGTGCAGTTCTTC.

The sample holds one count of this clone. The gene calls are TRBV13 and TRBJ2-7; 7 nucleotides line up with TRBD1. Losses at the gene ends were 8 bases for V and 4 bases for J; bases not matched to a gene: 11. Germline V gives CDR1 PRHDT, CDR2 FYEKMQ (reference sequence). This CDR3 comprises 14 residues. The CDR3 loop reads CASCKGTEIYEQYF. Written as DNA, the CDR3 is TGTGCCAGCTGTAAAGGGACAGAAATATACGAGCAGTACTTC.

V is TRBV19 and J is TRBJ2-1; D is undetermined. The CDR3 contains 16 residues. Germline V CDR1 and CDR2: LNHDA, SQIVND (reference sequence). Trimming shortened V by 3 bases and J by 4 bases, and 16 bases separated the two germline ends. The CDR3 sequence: CASSIGFFGQYNEQFF. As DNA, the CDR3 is TGTGCCAGTAGTATCGGTTTTTTTGGGCAGTACAATGAGCAGTTCTTC.

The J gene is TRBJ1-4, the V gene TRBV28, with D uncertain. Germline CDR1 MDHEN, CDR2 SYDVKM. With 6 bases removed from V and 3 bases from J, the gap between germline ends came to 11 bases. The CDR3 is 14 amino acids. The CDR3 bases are TGTGCCAGCAGAATGGCACCCCCTAATGAAAAACTGTTTTTT. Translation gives CASRMAPPNEKLFF. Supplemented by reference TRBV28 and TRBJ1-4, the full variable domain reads DVKVTQSSRYLVKRTGEKVFLECVQDMDHENMFWYRQDPGLGLRLIYFSYDVKMKEKGDIPEGYSVSREKKERFSLILESASTNQTSMYLCASRMAPPNEKLFFGSGTQLSVL.

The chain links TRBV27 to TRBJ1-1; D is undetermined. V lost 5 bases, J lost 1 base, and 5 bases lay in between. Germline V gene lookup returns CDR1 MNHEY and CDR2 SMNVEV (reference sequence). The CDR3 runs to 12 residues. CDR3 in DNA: TGTGCCAGCAGTACTCAGAACACTGAAGCTTTCTTT. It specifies CASSTQNTEAFF.

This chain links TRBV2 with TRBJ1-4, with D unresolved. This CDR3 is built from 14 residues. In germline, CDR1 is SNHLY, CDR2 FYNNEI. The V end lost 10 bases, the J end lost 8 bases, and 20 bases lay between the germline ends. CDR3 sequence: CATTRRVGAEKLFF. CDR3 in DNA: TGTGCCACCACACGTCGGGTAGGCGCAGAAAAACTGTTTTTT.

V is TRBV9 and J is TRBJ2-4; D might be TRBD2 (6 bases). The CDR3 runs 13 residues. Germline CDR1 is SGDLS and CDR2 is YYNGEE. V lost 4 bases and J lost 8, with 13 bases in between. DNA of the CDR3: TGTGCCAGCAGCCCCGGGGGACGAGACATTCAGTACTTC. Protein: CASSPGGRDIQYF.

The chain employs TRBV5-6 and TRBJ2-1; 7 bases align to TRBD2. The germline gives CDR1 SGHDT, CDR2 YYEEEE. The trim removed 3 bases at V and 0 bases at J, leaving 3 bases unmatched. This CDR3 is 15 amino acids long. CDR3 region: CASSWDYSSYNEQFF. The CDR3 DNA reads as TGTGCCAGCAGCTGGGACTACAGCTCCTACAATGAGCAGTTCTTC.

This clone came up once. The CDR3 region is CASSLSRAGNTIYF. As DNA, the CDR3 is TGTGCCAGCAGTTTATCGAGGGCTGGAAACACCATATATTTT. The chain recombines TRBV27 with TRBJ1-3; no firm D call. CDR3 size: 14 residues. The V gene lost 0 bases and the J gene lost 2 bases, with 5 bases spanning the gap. Germline V gene sequence: CDR1 MNHEY, CDR2 SMNVEV (reference sequence).

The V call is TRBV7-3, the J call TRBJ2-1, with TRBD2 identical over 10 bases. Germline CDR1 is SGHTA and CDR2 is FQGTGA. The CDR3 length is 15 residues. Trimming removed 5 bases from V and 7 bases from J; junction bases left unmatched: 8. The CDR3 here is CASSPLAGSGNEQFF. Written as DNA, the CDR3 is TGTGCCAGCAGCCCACTAGCGGGGTCTGGGAATGAGCAGTTCTTC.

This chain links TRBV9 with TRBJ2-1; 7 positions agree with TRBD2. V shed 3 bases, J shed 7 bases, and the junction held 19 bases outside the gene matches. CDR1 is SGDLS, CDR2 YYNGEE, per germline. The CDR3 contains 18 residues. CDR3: CASSAGTLVTSYWNEQFF. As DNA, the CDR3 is TGTGCCAGCAGCGCGGGGACCCTTGTGACTAGCTACTGGAATGAGCAGTTCTTC. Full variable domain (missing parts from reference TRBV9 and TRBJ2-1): DSGVTQTPKHLITATGQRVTLRCSPRSGDLSVYWYQQSLDQGLQFLIQYYNGEERAKGNILERFSAQQFPDLHSELNLSSLELGDSALYFCASSAGTLVTSYWNEQFFGPGTRLTVL.

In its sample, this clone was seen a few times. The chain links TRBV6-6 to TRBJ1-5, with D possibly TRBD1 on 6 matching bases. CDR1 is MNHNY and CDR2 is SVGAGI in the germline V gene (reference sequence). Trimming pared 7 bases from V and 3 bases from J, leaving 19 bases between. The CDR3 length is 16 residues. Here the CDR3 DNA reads TGTGCCAGCACCCCGAGGGTAGGGGGGACCAATCAGCCCCAGCATTTT. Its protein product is CASTPRVGGTNQPQHF.

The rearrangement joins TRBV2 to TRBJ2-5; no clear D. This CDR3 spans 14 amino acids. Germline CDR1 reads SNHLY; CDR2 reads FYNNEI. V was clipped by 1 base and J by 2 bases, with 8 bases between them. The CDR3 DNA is TGTGCCAGCAGTGAAGAGGGCCTACAAGAGACCCAGTACTTC. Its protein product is CASSEEGLQETQYF.

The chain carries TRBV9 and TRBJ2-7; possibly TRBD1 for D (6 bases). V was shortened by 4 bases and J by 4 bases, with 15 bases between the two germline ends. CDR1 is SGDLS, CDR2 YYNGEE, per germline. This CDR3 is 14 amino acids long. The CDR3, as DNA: TGTGCCAGCAGCTCCAGGGACAAGTTGTACGAGCAGTACTTC. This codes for CASSSRDKLYEQYF.

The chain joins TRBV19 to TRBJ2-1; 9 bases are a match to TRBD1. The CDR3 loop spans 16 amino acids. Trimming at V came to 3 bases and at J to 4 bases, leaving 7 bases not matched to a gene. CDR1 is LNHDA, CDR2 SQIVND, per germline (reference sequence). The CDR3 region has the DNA TGTGCCAGTAGTATCTGGGACAGGGCTTCTTACAATGAGCAGTTCTTC. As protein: CASSIWDRASYNEQFF.

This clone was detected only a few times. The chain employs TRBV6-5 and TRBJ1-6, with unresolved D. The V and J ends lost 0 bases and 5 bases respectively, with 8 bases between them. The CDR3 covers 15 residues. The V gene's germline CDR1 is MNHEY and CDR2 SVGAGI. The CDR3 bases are TGTGCCAGCAGTTACTCGGACGGTGATAATTCACCCCTCCACTTT. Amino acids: CASSYSDGDNSPLHF.

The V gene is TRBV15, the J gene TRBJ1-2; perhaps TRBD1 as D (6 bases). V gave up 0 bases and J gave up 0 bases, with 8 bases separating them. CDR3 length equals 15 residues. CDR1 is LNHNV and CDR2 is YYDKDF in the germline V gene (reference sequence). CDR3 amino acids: CATSRETGPNYGYTF. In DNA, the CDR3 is TGTGCCACCAGCAGAGAGACAGGTCCTAACTATGGCTACACCTTC.